A selection of T cell receptor beta chains follows, all from one sample in a study of radiation and T cells in renal cell carcinoma. TCRdb keeps only in-frame clones here, not all; method: immunoSEQ multiplex PCR. The sample records roughly 12,000 clones, 60% to 75% being singletons. Specimen: tumor tissue, collected from a patient whose treatment was nephrectomy without radiotherapy. The receptors here all came from a woman aged 80 or over with renal cell carcinoma. CDR3s include the opening cysteine and the closing phenylalanine or tryptophan. The order of the fields is D gene, clone size, J gene, V gene, CDR3 protein, CDR3 DNA. D genes are given only for firm matches. The size field is filled for only some rows; it gives once, few, many or a size class.

TRBD1	.	TRBJ1-3	TRBV4-3	CASSQEVQVWTGVHSGNTIYF	TGCGCCAGCAGCCAAGAAGTTCAGGTCTGGACAGGGGTCCACTCTGGAAACACCATATATTTT
.	.	TRBJ1-1	TRBV5-1	CASSSVHGQNTEAFF	TGCGCCAGCAGCTCGGTACATGGACAGAACACTGAAGCTTTCTTT
.	few	TRBJ1-2	TRBV12-5	CASGLAVSGALEGYTF	TGTGCTAGTGGTTTGGCCGTAAGTGGGGCGCTGGAAGGCTACACCTTC
.	.	TRBJ2-4	TRBV12-5	CASGTGNIQYF	TGTGCTAGTGGGACAGGAAACATTCAGTACTTC
TRBD2	.	TRBJ2-7	TRBV5-1	CASSFLPPQRGAYEQYF	TGCGCCAGCAGTTTCCTACCCCCCCAGCGGGGGGCCTACGAGCAGTACTTC
TRBD1	.	TRBJ2-1	TRBV9	CASSSPGTVNNEQFF	TGTGCCAGCAGCTCCCCCGGGACAGTTAACAATGAGCAGTTCTTC
.	.	TRBJ1-5	TRBV7-8	CASSLGMGNQPQHF	TGTGCCAGCAGCTTAGGAATGGGCAATCAGCCCCAGCATTTT
.	few	TRBJ2-1	TRBV10-3	CAISESGGAGNEQFF	TGTGCCATCAGTGAGTCGGGTGGGGCGGGCAATGAGCAGTTCTTC
TRBD1	.	TRBJ2-4	TRBV7-9	CASSKGGTGVSQYF	TGTGCCAGCAGCAAAGGGGGGACAGGGGTCAGCCAGTACTTC
TRBD1	.	TRBJ2-7	TRBV2	CASRAAEGQGQREQYF	TGTGCCAGCAGGGCCGCCGAGGGACAGGGGCAGAGGGAGCAGTACTTC